The TCR beta chain under discussion was sequenced for a study of blood T cell repertoires in COVID-19. Study-level background: The United States, Italy and Spain were the sources of the acute and convalescent COVID-19 samples.

Germline V gene lookup returns CDR1 MNHEY and CDR2 SMNVEV (reference sequence). V lost 5 bases, J lost 3 bases, and 3 bases stayed unmatched. The CDR3 length is 13 residues. Produced via immunoSEQ multiplex PCR; TCRdb's table is partial and in-frame only. Altogether 200,000 to 250,000 clones are present, roughly 90% being singletons, with the ten largest covering about 2.5%. Sequencing used peripheral blood. This TCR was sampled from a woman aged 60-75 years with acute or convalescent COVID-19. V and J are TRBV27 and TRBJ1-2; 7 nucleotides line up with TRBD1. The CDR3 region is CASSRTGDYGYTF. The CDR3 nucleotides read TGTGCCAGCAGTAGGACAGGAGACTATGGCTACACCTTC.